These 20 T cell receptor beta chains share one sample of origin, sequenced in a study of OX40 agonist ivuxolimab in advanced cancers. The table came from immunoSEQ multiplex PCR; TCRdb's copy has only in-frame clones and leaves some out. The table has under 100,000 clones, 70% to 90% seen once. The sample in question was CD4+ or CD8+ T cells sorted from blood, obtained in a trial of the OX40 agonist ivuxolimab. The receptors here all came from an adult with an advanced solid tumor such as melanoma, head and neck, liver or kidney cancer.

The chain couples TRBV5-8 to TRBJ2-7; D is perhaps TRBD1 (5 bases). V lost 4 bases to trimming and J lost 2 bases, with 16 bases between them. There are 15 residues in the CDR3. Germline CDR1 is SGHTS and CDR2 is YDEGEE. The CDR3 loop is CASSLGRGWTYEQYF. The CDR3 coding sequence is TGTGCCAGCAGCCTCGGAAGGGGCTGGACCTACGAGCAGTACTTC.

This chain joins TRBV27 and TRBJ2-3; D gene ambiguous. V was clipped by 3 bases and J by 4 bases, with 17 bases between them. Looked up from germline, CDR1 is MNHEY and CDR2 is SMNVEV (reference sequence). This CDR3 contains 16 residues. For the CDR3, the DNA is TGTGCCAGCAGTTTGGCGGCAGGCACGGTGGCAGATACGCAGTATTTT. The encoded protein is CASSLAAGTVADTQYF.

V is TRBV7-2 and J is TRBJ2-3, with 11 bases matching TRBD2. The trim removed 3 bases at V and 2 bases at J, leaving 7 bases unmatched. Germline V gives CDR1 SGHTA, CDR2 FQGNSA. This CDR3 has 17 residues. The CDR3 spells CASSFPVLAGVTDTQYF. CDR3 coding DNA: TGTGCCAGCAGCTTCCCAGTACTAGCGGGGGTCACAGATACGCAGTATTTT.

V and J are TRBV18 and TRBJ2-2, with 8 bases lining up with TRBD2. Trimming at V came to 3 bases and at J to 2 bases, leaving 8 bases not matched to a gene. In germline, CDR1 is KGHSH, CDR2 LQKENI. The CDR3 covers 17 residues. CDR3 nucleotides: TGTGCCAGCTCACCGGTTCAAAGCGGGGGCAACACCGGGGAGCTGTTTTTT. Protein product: CASSPVQSGGNTGELFF. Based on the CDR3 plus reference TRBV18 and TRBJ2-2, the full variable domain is NAGVMQNPRHLVRRRGQEARLRCSPMKGHSHVYWYRQLPEEGLKFMVYLQKENIIDESGMPKERFSAEFPKEGPSILRIQQVVRGDSAAYFCASSPVQSGGNTGELFFGEGSRLTVL.

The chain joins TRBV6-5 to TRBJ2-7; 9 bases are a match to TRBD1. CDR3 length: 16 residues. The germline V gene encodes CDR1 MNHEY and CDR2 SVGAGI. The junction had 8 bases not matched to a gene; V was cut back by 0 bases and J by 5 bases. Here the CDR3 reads CASSYSNRGRGNEQYF. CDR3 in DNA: TGTGCCAGCAGTTACTCTAACAGGGGGCGCGGGAACGAGCAGTACTTC.

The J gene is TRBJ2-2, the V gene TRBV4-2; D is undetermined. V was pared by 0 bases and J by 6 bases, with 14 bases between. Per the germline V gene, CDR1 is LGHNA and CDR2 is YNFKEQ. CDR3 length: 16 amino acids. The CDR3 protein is CASSQDAVLTPGELFF. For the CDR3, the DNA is TGTGCCAGCAGCCAAGATGCTGTGCTGACACCCGGGGAGCTGTTTTTT.

The CDR3 bases are TGTGCCTGGAGTGGGGCCGGGGCAGATACGCAGTATTTT. Translating it yields CAWSGAGADTQYF. The chain carries TRBV30 and TRBJ2-3; D is possibly TRBD2 (5 bases). Germline CDR1 reads GTSNPN; CDR2 reads SVGIG (reference sequence). This CDR3 comprises 13 residues. The V end lost 1 base, the J end lost 4 bases, and 9 bases lay between the germline ends.

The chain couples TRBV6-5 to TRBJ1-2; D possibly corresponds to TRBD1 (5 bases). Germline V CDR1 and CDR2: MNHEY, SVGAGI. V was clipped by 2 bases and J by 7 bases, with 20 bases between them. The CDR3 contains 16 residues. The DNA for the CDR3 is TGTGCCAGCAGTTACATCGGGTCGGGACCACCGGGTGGCTACACCTTC. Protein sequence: CASSYIGSGPPGGYTF.

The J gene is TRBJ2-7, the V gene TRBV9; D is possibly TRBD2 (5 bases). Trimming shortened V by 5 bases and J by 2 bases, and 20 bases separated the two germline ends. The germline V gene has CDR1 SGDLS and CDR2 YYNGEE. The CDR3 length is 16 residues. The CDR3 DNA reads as TGTGCCAGCAGTATCTCCGCCAGCGGCCTTCCCTACGAGCAGTACTTC. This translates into CASSISASGLPYEQYF.

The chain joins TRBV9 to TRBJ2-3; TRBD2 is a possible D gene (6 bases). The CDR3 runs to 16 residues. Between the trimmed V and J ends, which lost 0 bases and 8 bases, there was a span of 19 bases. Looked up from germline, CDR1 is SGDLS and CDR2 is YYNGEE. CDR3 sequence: CASSVEASDRVGTQYF. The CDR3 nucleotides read TGTGCCAGCAGCGTAGAGGCTAGCGACCGGGTGGGTACGCAGTATTTT.

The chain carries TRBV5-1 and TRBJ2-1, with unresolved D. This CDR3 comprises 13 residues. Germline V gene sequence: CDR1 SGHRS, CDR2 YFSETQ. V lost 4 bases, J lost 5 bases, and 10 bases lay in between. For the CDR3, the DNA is TGCGCCAGCAGCCCCCGGGCAGACAATGAGCAGTTCTTC. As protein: CASSPRADNEQFF.

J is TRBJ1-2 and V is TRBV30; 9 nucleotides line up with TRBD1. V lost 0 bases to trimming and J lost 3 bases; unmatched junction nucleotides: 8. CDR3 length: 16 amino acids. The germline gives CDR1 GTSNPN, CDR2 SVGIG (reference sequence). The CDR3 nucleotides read TGTGCCTGGAGTGTATTAGGGACAGGGAGCGACTATGGCTACACCTTC. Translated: CAWSVLGTGSDYGYTF. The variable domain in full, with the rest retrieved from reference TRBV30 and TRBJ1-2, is SQTIHQWPATLVQPVGSPLSLECTVEGTSNPNLYWYRQAAGRGLQLLFYSVGIGQISSEVPQNLSASRPQDRQFILSSKKLLLSDSGFYLCAWSVLGTGSDYGYTFGSGTRLTVV.

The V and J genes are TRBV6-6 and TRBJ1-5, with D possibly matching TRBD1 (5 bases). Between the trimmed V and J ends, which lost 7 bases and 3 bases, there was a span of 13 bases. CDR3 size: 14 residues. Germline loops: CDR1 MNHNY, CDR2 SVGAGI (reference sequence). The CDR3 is CASNPVGTNQPQHF. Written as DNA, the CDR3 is TGTGCCAGCAATCCCGTCGGGACCAATCAGCCCCAGCATTTT.

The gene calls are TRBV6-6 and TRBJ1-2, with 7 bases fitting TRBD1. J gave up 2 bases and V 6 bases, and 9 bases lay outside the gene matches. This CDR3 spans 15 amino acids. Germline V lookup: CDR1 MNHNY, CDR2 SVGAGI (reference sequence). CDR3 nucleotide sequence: TGTGCCAGCAGCCATGGACAGGCGGTGAACTATGGCTACACCTTC. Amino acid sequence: CASSHGQAVNYGYTF.

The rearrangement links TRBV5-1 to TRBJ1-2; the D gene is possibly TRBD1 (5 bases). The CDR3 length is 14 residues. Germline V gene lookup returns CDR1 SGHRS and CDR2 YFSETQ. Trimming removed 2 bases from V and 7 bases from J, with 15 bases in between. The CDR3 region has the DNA TGCGCCAGCAGCTTCGGCAGGGTAGGGTTTGGCTACACCTTC. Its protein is CASSFGRVGFGYTF.

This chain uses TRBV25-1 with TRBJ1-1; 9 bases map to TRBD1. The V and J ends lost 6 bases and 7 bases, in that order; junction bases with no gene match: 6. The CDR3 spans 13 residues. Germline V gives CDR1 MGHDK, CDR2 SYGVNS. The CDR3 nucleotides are TGTGCCAGCAGATCCGACAGGGGGATTGAAGCTTTCTTT. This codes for CASRSDRGIEAFF. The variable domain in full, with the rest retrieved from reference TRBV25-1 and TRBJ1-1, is EADIYQTPRYLVIGTGKKITLECSQTMGHDKMYWYQQDPGMELHLIHYSYGVNSTEKGDLSSESTVSRIRTEHFPLTLESARPSHTSQYLCASRSDRGIEAFFGQGTRLTVV.

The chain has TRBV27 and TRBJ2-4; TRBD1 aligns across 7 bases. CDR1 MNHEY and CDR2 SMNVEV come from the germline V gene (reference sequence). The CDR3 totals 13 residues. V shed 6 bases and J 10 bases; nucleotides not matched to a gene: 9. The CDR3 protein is CASSLRQGRIQYF. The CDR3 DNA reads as TGTGCCAGCAGCCTGCGACAGGGCCGAATTCAGTACTTC.

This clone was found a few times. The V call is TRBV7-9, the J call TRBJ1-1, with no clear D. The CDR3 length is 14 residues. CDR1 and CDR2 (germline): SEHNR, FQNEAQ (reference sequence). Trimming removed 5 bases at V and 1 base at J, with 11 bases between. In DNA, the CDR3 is TGTGCCAGCAGCCTTACGGACGGGAACACTGAAGCTTTCTTT. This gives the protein CASSLTDGNTEAFF.

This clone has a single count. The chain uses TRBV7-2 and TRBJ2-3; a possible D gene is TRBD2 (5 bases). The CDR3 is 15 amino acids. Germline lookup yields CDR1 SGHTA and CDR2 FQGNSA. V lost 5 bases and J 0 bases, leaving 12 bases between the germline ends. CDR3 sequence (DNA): TGTGCCAGCAGCCAAGGACTTCCCAGCACAGATACGCAGTATTTT. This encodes CASSQGLPSTDTQYF.

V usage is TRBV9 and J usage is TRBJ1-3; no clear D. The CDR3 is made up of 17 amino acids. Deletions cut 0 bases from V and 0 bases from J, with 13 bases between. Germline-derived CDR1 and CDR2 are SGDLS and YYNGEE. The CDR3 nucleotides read TGTGCCAGCAGCGTAGAGAGAGGAAGGAACTCTGGAAACACCATATATTTT. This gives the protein CASSVERGRNSGNTIYF.